What follows describes a single T cell receptor beta chain. The antigen remains undetermined. This specimen belongs to a study of CD8 T cells in ankylosing spondylitis. Whole-study findings and limits: Ankylosing spondylitis blood appeared to carry a characteristic TCR beta motif of roughly eight highly homologous variants.

MiXCR, run by TCRdb on the 5' RACE reads, gives a single entry per CDR3 protein. The table has some 840,000 distinct CDR3 sequences, 12% seen once. The V end lost 6 bases, the J end lost 0 bases, and 11 bases lay between the germline ends. The CDR3 length is 15 residues. The germline V gene encodes CDR1 SNHLY and CDR2 FYNNEI. This TCR was recovered from a male donor with ankylosing spondylitis. The sample consisted of blood, either unsorted or a sorted T cell fraction (not recorded which). The chain combines TRBV2 with TRBJ1-4, with a weak D call TRBD1 (5 bases). DNA for the CDR3: TGTGCCAGCAGAGCGTGGGGCACAACTAATGAAAAACTGTTTTTT. Its translation: CASRAWGTTNEKLFF.